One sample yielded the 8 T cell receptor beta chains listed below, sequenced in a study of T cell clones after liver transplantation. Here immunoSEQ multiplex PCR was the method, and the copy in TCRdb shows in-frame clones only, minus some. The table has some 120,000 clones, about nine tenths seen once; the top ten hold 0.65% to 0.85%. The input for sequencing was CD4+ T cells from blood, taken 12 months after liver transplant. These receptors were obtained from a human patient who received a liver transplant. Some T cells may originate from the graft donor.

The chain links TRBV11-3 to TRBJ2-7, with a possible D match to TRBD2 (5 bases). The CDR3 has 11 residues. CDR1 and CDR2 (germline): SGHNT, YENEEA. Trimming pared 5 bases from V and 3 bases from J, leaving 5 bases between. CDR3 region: CASSEGYEQYF. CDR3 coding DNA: TGTGCCAGCAGCGAGGGCTACGAGCAGTACTTC.

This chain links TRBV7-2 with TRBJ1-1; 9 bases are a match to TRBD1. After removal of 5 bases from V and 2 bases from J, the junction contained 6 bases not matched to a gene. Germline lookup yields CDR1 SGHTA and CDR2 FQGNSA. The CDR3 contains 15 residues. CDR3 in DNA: TGTGCCAGCAGCCCCCAAACAGGGGGCAACACTGAAGCTTTCTTT. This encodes CASSPQTGGNTEAFF.

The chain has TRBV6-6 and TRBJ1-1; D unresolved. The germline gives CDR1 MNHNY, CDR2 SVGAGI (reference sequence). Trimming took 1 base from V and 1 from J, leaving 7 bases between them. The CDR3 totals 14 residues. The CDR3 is CASSYFGRNTEAFF. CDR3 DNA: TGTGCCAGCAGTTACTTTGGGAGGAACACTGAAGCTTTCTTT.

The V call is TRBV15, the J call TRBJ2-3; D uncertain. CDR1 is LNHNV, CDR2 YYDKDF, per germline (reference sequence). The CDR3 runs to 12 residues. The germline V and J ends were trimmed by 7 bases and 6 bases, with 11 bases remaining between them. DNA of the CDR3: TGTGCCACCATGCAAATAGGGGATACGCAGTATTTT. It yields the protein CATMQIGDTQYF.

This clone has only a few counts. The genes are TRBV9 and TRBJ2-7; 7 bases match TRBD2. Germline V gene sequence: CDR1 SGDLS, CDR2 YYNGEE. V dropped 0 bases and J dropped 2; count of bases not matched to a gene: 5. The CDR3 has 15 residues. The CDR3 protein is CASSVGGGSPYEQYF. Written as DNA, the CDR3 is TGTGCCAGCAGCGTAGGAGGCGGGAGCCCCTACGAGCAGTACTTC.

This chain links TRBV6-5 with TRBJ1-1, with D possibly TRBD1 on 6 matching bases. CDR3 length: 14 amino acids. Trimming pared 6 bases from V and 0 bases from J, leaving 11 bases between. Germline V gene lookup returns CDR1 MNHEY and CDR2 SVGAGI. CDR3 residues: CASSLRDMNTEAFF. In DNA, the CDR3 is TGTGCCAGCAGCCTCAGGGACATGAACACTGAAGCTTTCTTT.

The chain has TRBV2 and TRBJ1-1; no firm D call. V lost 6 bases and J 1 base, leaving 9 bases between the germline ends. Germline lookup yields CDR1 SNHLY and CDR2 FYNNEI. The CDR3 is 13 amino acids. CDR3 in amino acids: CASRAGSNTEAFF. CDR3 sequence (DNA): TGTGCCAGCAGGGCAGGATCGAACACTGAAGCTTTCTTT.

This chain's CDR3 is CASSPPQGRGSSVNTEAFF. CDR3 DNA: TGTGCCAGCTCACCACCCCAGGGGAGGGGTTCATCTGTGAACACTGAAGCTTTCTTT. The chain uses TRBV18 and TRBJ1-1; possible D gene TRBD1, 6 bases. The CDR3 totals 19 residues. Germline V lookup: CDR1 KGHSH, CDR2 LQKENI. Trimming took off 0 bases at V and 0 bases at J, with 20 bases between the two ends. The whole variable domain, remainder taken from reference TRBV18 and TRBJ1-1, is NAGVMQNPRHLVRRRGQEARLRCSPMKGHSHVYWYRQLPEEGLKFMVYLQKENIIDESGMPKERFSAEFPKEGPSILRIQQVVRGDSAAYFCASSPPQGRGSSVNTEAFFGQGTRLTVV.